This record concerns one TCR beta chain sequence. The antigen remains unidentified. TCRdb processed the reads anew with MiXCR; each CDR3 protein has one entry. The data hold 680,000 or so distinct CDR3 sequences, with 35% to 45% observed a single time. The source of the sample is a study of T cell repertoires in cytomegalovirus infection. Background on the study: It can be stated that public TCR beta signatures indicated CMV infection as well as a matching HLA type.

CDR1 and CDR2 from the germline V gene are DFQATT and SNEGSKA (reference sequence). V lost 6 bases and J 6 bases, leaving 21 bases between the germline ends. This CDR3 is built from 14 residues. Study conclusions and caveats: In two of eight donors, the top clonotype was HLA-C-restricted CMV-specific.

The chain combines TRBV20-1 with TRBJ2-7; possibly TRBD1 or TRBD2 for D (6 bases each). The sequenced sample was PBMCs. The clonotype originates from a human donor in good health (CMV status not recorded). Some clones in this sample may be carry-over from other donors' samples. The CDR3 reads CSAPKGGSIPEQYF. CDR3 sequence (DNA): TGCAGTGCACCCAAGGGGGGTTCTATTCCCGAGCAGTACTTC.